This T cell receptor (beta chain) was found in a study of blood T cell repertoires in COVID-19. At the level of the study: Spain, Italy and the United States supplied samples that represented acute and convalescent COVID-19. Sources were T cells, B-cell-depleted T cells, or PBMCs; the material itself was cDNA or gDNA.

In the source study's methods: Cell counts per sample came from amplifying reference gene primers. The table came from immunoSEQ multiplex PCR; TCRdb's copy has only in-frame clones and leaves some out. Clone size and V and J calls were adopted from that table, with D and trimming inferred from the DNA. The data show about 260,000 clones, about nine tenths seen once. Germline loops: CDR1 SGHDT, CDR2 YYEEEE. The CDR3 consists of 14 residues. The V end was cut by 0 bases, the J end by 1 base, with 7 bases between. The source of this sequence is a woman aged 40 to 50 with acute or convalescent COVID-19. The sample taken for sequencing was peripheral blood. The rearrangement links TRBV5-6 to TRBJ1-2; D remains unclear. The DNA of the CDR3 is TGTGCCAGCAGCTTGGGTGGCAGTAACTATGGCTACACCTTC. It codes for CASSLGGSNYGYTF.